The following is a T cell receptor (beta chain) sequence with its context. These data are taken from a study of shared T cell receptors in the human thymus. Using immunoSEQ multiplex PCR, the repertoire was profiled, and TCRdb retains in-frame clones only, with some absent. Of about 380,000 clones detected, around 93% appear once; the ten largest clones hold 0.015% to 0.02%. CDR1 MNHNS and CDR2 SASEGT come from the germline V gene. The CDR3 extends over 15 amino acids. Losses at the gene ends were 1 base for V and 8 bases for J; bases not matched to a gene: 7. The sequence was obtained from a human donor. The genes are TRBV6-1 and TRBJ2-1, with TRBD1 matching over 8 bases. The sequencing input was thymocytes. CDR3 sequence reads: CASSEDRTGYYEQFF. The CDR3 DNA is TGTGCCAGCAGTGAAGATCGGACAGGGTATTATGAGCAGTTCTTC.